The clone carrying this T cell receptor beta chain was observed at least ten times. The antigen remains unidentified. Quantitative molecular-barcoded 5'-RACE generated the TCR beta libraries. TCRdb used MiXCR to reprocess the 5' RACE reads, holding one entry per CDR3 protein. The table includes more than 500,000 distinct CDR3 sequences, over 4% detected once. The data are from a study of CD8 T cells in ankylosing spondylitis. Study-wide results and caveats: Made up of roughly 8 highly homologous variants, a TCR beta motif appeared characteristic of ankylosing spondylitis blood. In the blood and synovial fluid of reactive arthritis, some motif variants had been previously reported. From matched ankylosing spondylitis synovial fluid, disease-linked clones were reportedly recovered at significantly enriched levels.

This clonotype was obtained from a male donor with ankylosing spondylitis. The sequenced material came from blood, either unsorted or a sorted T cell fraction (not recorded which).

The DNA for the CDR3 is TGCGCCAGCAGCTTGGCCGTGGGGCGACGTGAAAAACTGTTTTTT. It yields the protein CASSLAVGRREKLFF. V is TRBV5-1 and J is TRBJ1-4; a possible D gene is TRBD1 (5 bases). This CDR3 comprises 15 residues. The germline V and J ends were trimmed by 0 bases and 7 bases, with 13 bases remaining between them. CDR1 SGHRS and CDR2 YFSETQ come from the germline V gene.